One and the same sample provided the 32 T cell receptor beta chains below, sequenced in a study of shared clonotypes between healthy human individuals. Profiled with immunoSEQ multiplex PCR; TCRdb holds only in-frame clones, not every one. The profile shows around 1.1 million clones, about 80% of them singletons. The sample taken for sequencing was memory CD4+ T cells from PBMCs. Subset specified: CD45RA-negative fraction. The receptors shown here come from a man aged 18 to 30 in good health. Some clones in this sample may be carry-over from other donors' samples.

In DNA form, the CDR3 reads TGCGCCAGCAGCTCCCTACCAGGGGGAGCGGAAGCTTTCTTT. This codes for CASSSLPGGAEAFF. V is TRBV5-1 and J is TRBJ1-1; 7 bases map to TRBD1. The CDR3 loop spans 14 amino acids. J was trimmed by 8 bases and V by 3 bases; bases with no gene match: 10. In germline, CDR1 is SGHRS, CDR2 YFSETQ. Together with reference TRBV5-1 and TRBJ1-1, the CDR3 gives the full variable domain: KAGVTQTPRYLIKTRGQQVTLSCSPISGHRSVSWYQQTPGQGLQFLFEYFSETQRNKGNFPGRFSGRQFSNSRSEMNVSTLELGDSALYLCASSSLPGGAEAFFGQGTRLTVV.

CDR3 sequence reads: CASSLQGQGAYEQYF. DNA of the CDR3: TGTGCCAGCTCCCTCCAAGGACAGGGGGCATACGAGCAGTACTTC. The rearrangement uses TRBV18 and TRBJ2-7; 11 bases match TRBD1. This CDR3 region has 15 residues. Looked up from germline, CDR1 is KGHSH and CDR2 is LQKENI. V lost 6 bases, J lost 4 bases, and 8 bases stayed unmatched.

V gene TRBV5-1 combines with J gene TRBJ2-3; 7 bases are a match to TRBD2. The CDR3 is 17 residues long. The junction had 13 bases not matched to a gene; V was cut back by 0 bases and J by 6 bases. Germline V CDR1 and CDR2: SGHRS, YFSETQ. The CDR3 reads CASSLAMGPAGSDTQYF. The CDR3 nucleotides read TGCGCCAGCAGCTTGGCCATGGGCCCAGCGGGAAGCGATACGCAGTATTTT.

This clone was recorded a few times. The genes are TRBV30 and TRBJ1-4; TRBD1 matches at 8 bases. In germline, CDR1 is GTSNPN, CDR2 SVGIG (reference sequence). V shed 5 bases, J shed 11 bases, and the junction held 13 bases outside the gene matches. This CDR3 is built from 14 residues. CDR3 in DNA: TGTGCCTGGGGAACTCCGGGACAGGTTTACAAACTGTTTTTT. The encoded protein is CAWGTPGQVYKLFF.

CDR3 protein: CASTRGAAGVPSEQYF. The DNA of the CDR3 is TGTGCCAGCACGAGGGGTGCGGCGGGAGTCCCTTCGGAGCAGTATTTT. This sequence joins TRBV6-6 and TRBJ2-3; 7 bases fit TRBD2. Germline lookup yields CDR1 MNHNY and CDR2 SVGAGI (reference sequence). Trimming cost V 7 bases and J 11 bases; bases outside gene matches: 21. The CDR3 contains 16 residues.

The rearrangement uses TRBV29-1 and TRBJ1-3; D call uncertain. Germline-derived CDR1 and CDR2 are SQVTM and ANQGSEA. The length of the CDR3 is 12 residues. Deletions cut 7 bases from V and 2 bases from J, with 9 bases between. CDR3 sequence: CSGGSAGNTIYF. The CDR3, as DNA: TGCAGCGGTGGGAGTGCTGGAAACACCATATATTTT.

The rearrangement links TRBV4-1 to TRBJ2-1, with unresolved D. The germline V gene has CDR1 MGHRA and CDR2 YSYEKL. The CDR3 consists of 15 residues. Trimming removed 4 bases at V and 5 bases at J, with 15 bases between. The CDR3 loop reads CASSPAWQVHNEQFF. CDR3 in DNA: TGCGCCAGCAGCCCCGCTTGGCAGGTCCACAATGAGCAGTTCTTC.

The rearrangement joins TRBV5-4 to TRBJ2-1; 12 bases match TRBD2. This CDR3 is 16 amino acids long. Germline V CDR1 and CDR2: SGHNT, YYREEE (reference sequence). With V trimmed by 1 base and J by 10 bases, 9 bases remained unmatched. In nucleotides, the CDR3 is TGTGCCAGCAGCTTGCCCCCTAGCGGGAGGGCCAAGGAGCAGTTCTTC. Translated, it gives CASSLPPSGRAKEQFF.

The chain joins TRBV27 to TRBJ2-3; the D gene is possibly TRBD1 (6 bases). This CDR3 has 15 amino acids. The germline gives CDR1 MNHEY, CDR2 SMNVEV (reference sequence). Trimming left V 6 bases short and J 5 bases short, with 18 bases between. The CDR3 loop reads CASSVSTGLGDTQYF. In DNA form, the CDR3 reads TGTGCCAGCAGCGTCTCGACAGGTCTTGGAGATACGCAGTATTTT.

CDR3: CASSPWREETQYF. In nucleotides, the CDR3 is TGTGCCAGCAGCCCTTGGAGGGAAGAGACCCAGTACTTC. The rearrangement joins TRBV7-2 to TRBJ2-5; D is possibly TRBD2 (6 bases). This CDR3 is 13 amino acids long. Germline values: CDR1 SGHTA, CDR2 FQGNSA. Trimming removed 5 bases at V and 3 bases at J, with 10 bases between.

CDR3 sequence: CASSLGWQGAYGYTF. CDR3 nucleotide sequence: TGCGCCAGCAGCTTGGGATGGCAGGGGGCCTATGGCTACACCTTC. The chain combines TRBV5-1 with TRBJ1-2, with 8 bases matching TRBD1. Per the germline V gene, CDR1 is SGHRS and CDR2 is YFSETQ. The CDR3 contains 15 residues. J was trimmed by 4 bases and V by 0 bases; bases with no gene match: 5.

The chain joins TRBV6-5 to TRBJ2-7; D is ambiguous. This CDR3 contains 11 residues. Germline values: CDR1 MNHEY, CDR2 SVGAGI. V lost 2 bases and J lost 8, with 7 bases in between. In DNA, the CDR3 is TGTGCCAGCAGTTACGGAGATAAGCAGTACTTC. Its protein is CASSYGDKQYF.

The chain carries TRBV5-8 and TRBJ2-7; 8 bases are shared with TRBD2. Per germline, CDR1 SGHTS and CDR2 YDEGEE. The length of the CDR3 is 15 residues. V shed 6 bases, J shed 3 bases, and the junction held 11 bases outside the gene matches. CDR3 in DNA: TGTGCCAGCAACCGGGGGGGACTAAGGAGCTACGAGCAGTACTTC. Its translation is CASNRGGLRSYEQYF.

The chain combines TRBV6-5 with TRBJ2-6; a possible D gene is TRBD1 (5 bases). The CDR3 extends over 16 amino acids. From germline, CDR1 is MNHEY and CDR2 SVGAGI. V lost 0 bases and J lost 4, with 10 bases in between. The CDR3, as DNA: TGTGCCAGCAGTTACTCCACAGGTTACGGGGCCAACGTCCTGACTTTC. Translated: CASSYSTGYGANVLTF.

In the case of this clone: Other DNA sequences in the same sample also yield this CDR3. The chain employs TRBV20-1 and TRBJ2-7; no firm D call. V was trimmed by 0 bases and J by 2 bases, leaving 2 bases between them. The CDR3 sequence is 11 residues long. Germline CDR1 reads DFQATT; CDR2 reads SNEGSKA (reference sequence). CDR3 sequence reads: CSARDTYEQYF. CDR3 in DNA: TGCAGTGCTAGAGACACCTACGAGCAGTACTTC.

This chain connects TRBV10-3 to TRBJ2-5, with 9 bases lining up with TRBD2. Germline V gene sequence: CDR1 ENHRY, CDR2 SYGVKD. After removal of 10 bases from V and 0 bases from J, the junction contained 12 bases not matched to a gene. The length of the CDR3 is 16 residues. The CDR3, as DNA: TGTGCCACCGGGCCGGGACTAGCCCGGCACCAAGAGACCCAGTACTTC. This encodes CATGPGLARHQETQYF.

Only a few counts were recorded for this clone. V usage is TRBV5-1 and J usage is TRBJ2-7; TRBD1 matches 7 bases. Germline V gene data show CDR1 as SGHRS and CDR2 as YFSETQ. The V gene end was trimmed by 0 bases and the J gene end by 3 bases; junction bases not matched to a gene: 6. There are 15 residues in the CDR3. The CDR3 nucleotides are TGCGCCAGCAGCTTGGACCAGGGGGAAGGCTACGAGCAGTACTTC. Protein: CASSLDQGEGYEQYF.

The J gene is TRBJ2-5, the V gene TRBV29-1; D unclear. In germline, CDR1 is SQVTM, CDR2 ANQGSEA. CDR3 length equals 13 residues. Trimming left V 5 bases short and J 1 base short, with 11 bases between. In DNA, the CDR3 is TGCAGCGTTTTTTTGCCCCTCCAAGAGACCCAGTACTTC. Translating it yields CSVFLPLQETQYF.

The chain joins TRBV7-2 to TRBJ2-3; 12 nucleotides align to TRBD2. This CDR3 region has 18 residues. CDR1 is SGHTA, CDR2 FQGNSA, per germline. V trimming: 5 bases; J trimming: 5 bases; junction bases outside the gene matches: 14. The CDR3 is CASSPIPTSGRRRDTQYF. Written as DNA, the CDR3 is TGTGCCAGCAGCCCAATACCGACTAGCGGGAGAAGGAGAGATACGCAGTATTTT.

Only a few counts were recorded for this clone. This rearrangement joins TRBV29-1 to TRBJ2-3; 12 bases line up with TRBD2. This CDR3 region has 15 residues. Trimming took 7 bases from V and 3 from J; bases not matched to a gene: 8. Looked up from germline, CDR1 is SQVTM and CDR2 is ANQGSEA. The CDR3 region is CSASLTSGRTDTQYF. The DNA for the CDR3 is TGCAGCGCCTCCCTGACTAGCGGGAGAACAGATACGCAGTATTTT.

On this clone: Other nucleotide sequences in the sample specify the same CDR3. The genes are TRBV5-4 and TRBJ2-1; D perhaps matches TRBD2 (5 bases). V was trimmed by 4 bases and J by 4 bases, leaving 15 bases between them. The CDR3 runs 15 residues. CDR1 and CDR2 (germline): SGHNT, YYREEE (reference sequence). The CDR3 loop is CASSRPGSSYNEQFF. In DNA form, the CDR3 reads TGTGCCAGCAGCCGTCCGGGATCCTCTTACAATGAGCAGTTCTTC.

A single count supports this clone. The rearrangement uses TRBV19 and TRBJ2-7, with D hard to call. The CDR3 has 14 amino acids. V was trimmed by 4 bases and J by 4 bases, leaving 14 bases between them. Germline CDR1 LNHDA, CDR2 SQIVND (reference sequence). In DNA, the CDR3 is TGTGCCAGTAGTACCCTCCCCCAGGCTTACGAGCAGTACTTC. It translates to CASSTLPQAYEQYF.

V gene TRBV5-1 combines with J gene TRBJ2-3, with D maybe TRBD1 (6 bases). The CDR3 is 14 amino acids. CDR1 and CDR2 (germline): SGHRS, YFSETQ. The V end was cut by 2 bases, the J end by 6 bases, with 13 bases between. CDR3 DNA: TGCGCCAGCAGCTTACAGGGATCCGGGGATACGCAGTATTTT. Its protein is CASSLQGSGDTQYF.

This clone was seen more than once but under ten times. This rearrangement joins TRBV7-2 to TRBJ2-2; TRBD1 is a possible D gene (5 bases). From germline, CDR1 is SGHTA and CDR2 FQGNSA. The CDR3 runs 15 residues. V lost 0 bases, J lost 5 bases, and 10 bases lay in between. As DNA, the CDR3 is TGTGCCAGCAGCTTAGCGGATGCAGGGACCGGGGAGCTGTTTTTT. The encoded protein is CASSLADAGTGELFF.

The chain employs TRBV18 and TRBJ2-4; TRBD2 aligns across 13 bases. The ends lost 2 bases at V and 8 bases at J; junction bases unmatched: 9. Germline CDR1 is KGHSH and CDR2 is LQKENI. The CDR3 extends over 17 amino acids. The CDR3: CASSPFGRLAGGDIQYF. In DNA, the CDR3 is TGTGCCAGCTCACCATTTGGAAGACTAGCGGGAGGAGACATTCAGTACTTC.

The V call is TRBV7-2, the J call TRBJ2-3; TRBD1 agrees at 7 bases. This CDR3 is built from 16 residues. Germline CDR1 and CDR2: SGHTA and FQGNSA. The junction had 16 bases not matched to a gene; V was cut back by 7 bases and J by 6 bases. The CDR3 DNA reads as TGTGCCAGCAAGGGGGCCATCTCTGGGCAGATGGATACGCAGTATTTT. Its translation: CASKGAISGQMDTQYF.

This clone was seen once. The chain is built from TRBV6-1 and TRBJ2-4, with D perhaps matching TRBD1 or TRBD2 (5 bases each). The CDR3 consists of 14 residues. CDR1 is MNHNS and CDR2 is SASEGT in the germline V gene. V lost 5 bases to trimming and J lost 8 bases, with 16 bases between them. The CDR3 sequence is CASSLAGAGDIQYF. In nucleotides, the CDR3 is TGTGCCAGCAGTCTGGCCGGGGCTGGGGACATTCAGTACTTC.

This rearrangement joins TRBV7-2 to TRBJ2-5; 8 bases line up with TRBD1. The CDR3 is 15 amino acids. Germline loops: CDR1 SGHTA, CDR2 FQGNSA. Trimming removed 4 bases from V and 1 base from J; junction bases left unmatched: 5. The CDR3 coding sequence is TGTGCCAGCAGCTCTGACAGGGGTGCCCAAGAGACCCAGTACTTC. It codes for CASSSDRGAQETQYF.

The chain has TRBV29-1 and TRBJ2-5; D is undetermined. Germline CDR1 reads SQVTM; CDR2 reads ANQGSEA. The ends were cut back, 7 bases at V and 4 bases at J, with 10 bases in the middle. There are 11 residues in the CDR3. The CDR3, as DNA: TGCAGCGCCCGGACCCCAGAGACCCAGTACTTC. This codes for CSARTPETQYF.

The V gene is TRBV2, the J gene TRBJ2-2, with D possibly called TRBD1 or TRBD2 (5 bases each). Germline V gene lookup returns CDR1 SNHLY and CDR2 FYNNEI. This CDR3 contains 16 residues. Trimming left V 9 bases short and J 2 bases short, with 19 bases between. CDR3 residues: CARSTVPGRNTGELFF. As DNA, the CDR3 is TGTGCCAGATCAACAGTACCGGGACGTAACACCGGGGAGCTGTTTTTT. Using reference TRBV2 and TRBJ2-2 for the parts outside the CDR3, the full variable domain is EPEVTQTPSHQVTQMGQEVILRCVPISNHLYFYWYRQILGQKVEFLVSFYNNEISEKSEIFDDQFSVERPDGSNFTLKIRSTKLEDSAMYFCARSTVPGRNTGELFFGEGSRLTVL.

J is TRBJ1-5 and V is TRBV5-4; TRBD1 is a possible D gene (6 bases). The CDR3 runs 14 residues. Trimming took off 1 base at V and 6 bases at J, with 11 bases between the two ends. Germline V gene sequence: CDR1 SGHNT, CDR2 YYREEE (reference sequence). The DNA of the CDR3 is TGTGCCAGCAGCTTGAACAGGGCTGTTCAGCCCCAGCATTTT. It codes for CASSLNRAVQPQHF. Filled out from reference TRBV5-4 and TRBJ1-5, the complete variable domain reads ETGVTQSPTHLIKTRGQQVTLRCSSQSGHNTVSWYQQALGQGPQFIFQYYREEENGRGNFPPRFSGLQFPNYSSELNVNALELDDSALYLCASSLNRAVQPQHFGDGTRLSIL.

The CDR3, as DNA: TGTGCCAGCAGTGTGAACCACTCCTACGAGCAGTACTTC. It is translated as CASSVNHSYEQYF. The chain employs TRBV2 and TRBJ2-7; the D is unclear. The CDR3 has 13 residues. Germline-derived CDR1 and CDR2 are SNHLY and FYNNEI. The ends were cut back, 4 bases at V and 0 bases at J, with 7 bases in the middle. Full variable domain (rest looked up from reference TRBV2 and TRBJ2-7): EPEVTQTPSHQVTQMGQEVILRCVPISNHLYFYWYRQILGQKVEFLVSFYNNEISEKSEIFDDQFSVERPDGSNFTLKIRSTKLEDSAMYFCASSVNHSYEQYFGPGTRLTVT.